This is a list of T cell receptor beta chains from one sample in a study of cytomegalovirus exposure and HLA in healthy donors. Clones were sequenced by immunoSEQ multiplex PCR, and TCRdb holds only the in-frame ones, with some missing. The sample lists about 160,000 clones, under 90% occurring once. The specimen sequenced was PBMCs. The receptors shown here come from a man under 40 in good health and CMV-seronegative. The CDR3 runs from the conserved cysteine through the conserved F or W. A D gene is named only where the DNA matches it firmly. Only some rows state a clone size, as once, few, many or a class for expanded clones.

v_gene: TRBV19; abundance: -; j_gene: TRBJ2-1; d_gene: TRBD2; CDR3nt: TGTGCCAGTAGTATCGCGGTAGCGGGCTACAATGAGCAGTTCTTC; CDR3aa: CASSIAVAGYNEQFF
v_gene: TRBV30; abundance: once; j_gene: TRBJ2-1; d_gene: TRBD2; CDR3nt: TGTGCCTGGAGTCCAGGGACTAGCGGGGGGAATGAGCAGTTCTTC; CDR3aa: CAWSPGTSGGNEQFF
v_gene: TRBV13; abundance: -; j_gene: TRBJ2-7; d_gene: TRBD1; CDR3nt: TGTGCCAGCAGCCCAGACAGGGTTGAGGACGAGCAGTACTTC; CDR3aa: CASSPDRVEDEQYF
v_gene: TRBV5-1; abundance: -; j_gene: TRBJ2-7; d_gene: TRBD2; CDR3nt: TGCGCCAGCAGCTCCGACCGACTAGCGGGAGACCACTACGAGCAGTACTTC; CDR3aa: CASSSDRLAGDHYEQYF
v_gene: TRBV15; abundance: -; j_gene: TRBJ1-3; d_gene: -; CDR3nt: TGTGCCACCAGCAGAGATAAAAACACAGGCTCTGGAAACACCATATATTTT; CDR3aa: CATSRDKNTGSGNTIYF
v_gene: TRBV10-3; abundance: -; j_gene: TRBJ2-5; d_gene: -; CDR3nt: TGTGCCATCAGTGTAGGTCAGGGATTGCTTTACCAGTACTTC; CDR3aa: CAISVGQGLLYQYF
v_gene: TRBV5-1; abundance: -; j_gene: TRBJ2-3; d_gene: -; CDR3nt: TGCGCCAGCAGCGCGACTGTAGATACGCAGTATTTT; CDR3aa: CASSATVDTQYF
v_gene: TRBV15; abundance: -; j_gene: TRBJ1-3; d_gene: -; CDR3nt: TGTGCCACCAGCAGAGGCGGGTACAGCCAAGGAAACACCATATATTTT; CDR3aa: CATSRGGYSQGNTIYF
v_gene: TRBV7-3; abundance: -; j_gene: TRBJ2-2; d_gene: -; CDR3nt: TGTGCCAGCAGCCTCAGGGGTGCCACCGGGGAGCTGTTTTTT; CDR3aa: CASSLRGATGELFF
v_gene: TRBV2; abundance: -; j_gene: TRBJ1-4; d_gene: -; CDR3nt: TGTGCCAGCAGTAAGGAGCGGCAGACCAATGAAAAACTGTTTTTT; CDR3aa: CASSKERQTNEKLFF
v_gene: TRBV28; abundance: -; j_gene: TRBJ2-1; d_gene: TRBD1; CDR3nt: TGTGCCAGCAGTCCGCCCCCGGGACAGGGGTTGCTTGAGCAGTTCTTC; CDR3aa: CASSPPPGQGLLEQFF
v_gene: TRBV30; abundance: few; j_gene: TRBJ1-6; d_gene: -; CDR3nt: TGTGCCTGGAGTTATTTTTCCTGGGGCAGAGATTCACCCCTCCACTTT; CDR3aa: CAWSYFSWGRDSPLHF
v_gene: TRBV7-8; abundance: -; j_gene: TRBJ2-7; d_gene: TRBD1; CDR3nt: TGTGCCAGCAGCTCCGGGACAGGGTCCTCATACGAGCAGTACTTC; CDR3aa: CASSSGTGSSYEQYF
v_gene: TRBV5-6; abundance: -; j_gene: TRBJ2-7; d_gene: TRBD2; CDR3nt: TGTGCCAGTTCGCGCGATGGGCGGGGGGGTGCGCAGTACTTC; CDR3aa: CASSRDGRGGAQYF
v_gene: TRBV30; abundance: -; j_gene: TRBJ1-1; d_gene: -; CDR3nt: TGTGCCTGGAGCCTGGCATCGAACACTGAAGCTTTCTTT; CDR3aa: CAWSLASNTEAFF
v_gene: TRBV4-1; abundance: -; j_gene: TRBJ2-1; d_gene: TRBD2; CDR3nt: TGCGCCAGCAGCCATGGGACTAGAGTTGGCAATGAGCAGTTCTTC; CDR3aa: CASSHGTRVGNEQFF
v_gene: TRBV18; abundance: -; j_gene: TRBJ1-2; d_gene: -; CDR3nt: TGTGCCAGCTCACCCGCGGGGGGCAGCAACTATGGCTACACCTTC; CDR3aa: CASSPAGGSNYGYTF
v_gene: TRBV7-2; abundance: -; j_gene: TRBJ2-2; d_gene: -; CDR3nt: TGTGCCAGCAGCCCCCAGTTCGCCGGGGAGCTGTTTTTT; CDR3aa: CASSPQFAGELFF
v_gene: TRBV7-2; abundance: -; j_gene: TRBJ1-2; d_gene: TRBD1; CDR3nt: TGTGCCAGCAGCCGTACAGGGGACCGCTATGGCTACACCTTC; CDR3aa: CASSRTGDRYGYTF
v_gene: TRBV28; abundance: -; j_gene: TRBJ1-3; d_gene: -; CDR3nt: TGTGCCAGCAGTTTTAGGGTTCCGGGGGGAAACACCATATATTTT; CDR3aa: CASSFRVPGGNTIYF
v_gene: TRBV7-6; abundance: -; j_gene: TRBJ2-5; d_gene: TRBD1; CDR3nt: TGTGCCAGCAGCCCCATCGGGACAGGGAGTCAAGAGACCCAGTACTTC; CDR3aa: CASSPIGTGSQETQYF
v_gene: TRBV5-1; abundance: -; j_gene: TRBJ1-1; d_gene: TRBD1; CDR3nt: TGCGCCAGCAGCCCTCTAAACAGGGGGATGAACACTGAAGCTTTCTTT; CDR3aa: CASSPLNRGMNTEAFF
v_gene: TRBV30; abundance: -; j_gene: TRBJ2-1; d_gene: TRBD2; CDR3nt: TGTGCCTGGAGTATAAGCGGGGGGACACCGTACTCCTACAATGAGCAGTTCTTC; CDR3aa: CAWSISGGTPYSYNEQFF
v_gene: TRBV4-1; abundance: -; j_gene: TRBJ1-5; d_gene: -; CDR3nt: TGCGCCAGCAGCCAAGAAAGACAGCTGCTTCAGCCCCAGCATTTT; CDR3aa: CASSQERQLLQPQHF
v_gene: TRBV25-1; abundance: -; j_gene: TRBJ2-7; d_gene: TRBD2; CDR3nt: TGTGCCAGCAGAGCAGATAGCGGGAGGGCCAGGATTTCCTACGAGCAGTACTTC; CDR3aa: CASRADSGRARISYEQYF
v_gene: TRBV28; abundance: -; j_gene: TRBJ2-5; d_gene: TRBD1; CDR3nt: TGTGCCAGCAGTATCCCCGGACAGGGGATTCAAGAGACCCAGTACTTC; CDR3aa: CASSIPGQGIQETQYF
v_gene: TRBV7-2; abundance: -; j_gene: TRBJ2-7; d_gene: -; CDR3nt: TGTGCCAGCAGCTTAGGGGCTTTCCTCTACGAGCAGTACTTC; CDR3aa: CASSLGAFLYEQYF